The clone carrying this T cell receptor (beta chain) was detected a few times. MiXCR, applied by TCRdb to the 5' RACE reads, yields one record per CDR3 protein. The table includes some 300,000 distinct CDR3 sequences, roughly 8.7% detected once. Germline V gives CDR1 SGHTA, CDR2 FQGTGA. The trim removed 6 bases at V and 0 bases at J, leaving 9 bases unmatched. The CDR3 length is 18 residues. The data were taken from a study of T cells after yellow fever vaccination. Study-wide context: SMART-Seq v4 Ultra Low Input served to prepare low-cell-number fractions.

The source of this sequence is a man aged 18-30 years who received the YFV17D yellow fever vaccine. The sample in question was CD4+ T cells sorted from PBMCs, obtained 5 days after the yellow fever booster vaccination. The genes are TRBV7-3 and TRBJ2-3; 13 nucleotides match TRBD2. The CDR3 sequence is CASRQWTSGGASTDTQYF. Written as DNA, the CDR3 is TGTGCCAGCAGGCAGTGGACTAGCGGGGGCGCTAGCACAGATACGCAGTATTTT.